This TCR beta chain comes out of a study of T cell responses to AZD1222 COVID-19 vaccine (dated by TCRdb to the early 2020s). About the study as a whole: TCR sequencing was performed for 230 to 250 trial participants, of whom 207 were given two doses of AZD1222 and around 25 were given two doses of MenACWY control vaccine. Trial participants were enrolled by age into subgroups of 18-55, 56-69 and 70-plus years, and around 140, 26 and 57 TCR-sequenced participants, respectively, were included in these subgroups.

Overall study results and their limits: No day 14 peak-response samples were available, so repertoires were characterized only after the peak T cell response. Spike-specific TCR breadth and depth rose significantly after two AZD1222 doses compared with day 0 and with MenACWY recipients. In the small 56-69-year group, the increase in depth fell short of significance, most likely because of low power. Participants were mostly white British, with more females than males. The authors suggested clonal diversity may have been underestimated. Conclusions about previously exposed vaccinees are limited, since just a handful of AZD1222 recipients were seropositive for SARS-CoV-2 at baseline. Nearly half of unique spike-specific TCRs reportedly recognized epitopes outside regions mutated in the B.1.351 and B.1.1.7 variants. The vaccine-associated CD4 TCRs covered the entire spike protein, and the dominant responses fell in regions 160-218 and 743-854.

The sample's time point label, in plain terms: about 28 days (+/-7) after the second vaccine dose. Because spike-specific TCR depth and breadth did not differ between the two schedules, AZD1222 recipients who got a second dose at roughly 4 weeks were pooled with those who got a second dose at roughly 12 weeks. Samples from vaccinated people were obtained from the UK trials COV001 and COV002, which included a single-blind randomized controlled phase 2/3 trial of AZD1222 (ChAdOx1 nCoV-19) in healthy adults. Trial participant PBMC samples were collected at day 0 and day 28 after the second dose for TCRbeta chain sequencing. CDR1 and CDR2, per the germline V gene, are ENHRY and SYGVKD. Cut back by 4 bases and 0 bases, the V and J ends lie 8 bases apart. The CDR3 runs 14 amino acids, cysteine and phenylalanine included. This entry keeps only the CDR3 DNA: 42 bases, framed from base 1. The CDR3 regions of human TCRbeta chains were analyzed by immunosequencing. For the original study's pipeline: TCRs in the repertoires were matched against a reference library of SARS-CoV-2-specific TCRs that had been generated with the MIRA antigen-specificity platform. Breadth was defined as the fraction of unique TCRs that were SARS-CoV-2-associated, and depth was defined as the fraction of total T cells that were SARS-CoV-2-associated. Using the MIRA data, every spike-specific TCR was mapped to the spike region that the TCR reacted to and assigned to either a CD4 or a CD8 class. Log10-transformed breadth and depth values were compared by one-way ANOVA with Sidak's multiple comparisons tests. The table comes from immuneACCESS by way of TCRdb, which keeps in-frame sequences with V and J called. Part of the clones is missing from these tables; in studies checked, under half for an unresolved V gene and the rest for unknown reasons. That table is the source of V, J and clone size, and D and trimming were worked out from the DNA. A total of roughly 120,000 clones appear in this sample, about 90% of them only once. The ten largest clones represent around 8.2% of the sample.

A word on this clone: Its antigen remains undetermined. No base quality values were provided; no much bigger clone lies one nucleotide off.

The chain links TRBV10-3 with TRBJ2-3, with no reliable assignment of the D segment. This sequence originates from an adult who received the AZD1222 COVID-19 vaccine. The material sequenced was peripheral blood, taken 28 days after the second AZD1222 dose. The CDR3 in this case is CAISGLYSTDTQYF. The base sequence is TGTGCCATCAGTGGCCTGTATAGCACAGATACGCAGTATTTT.